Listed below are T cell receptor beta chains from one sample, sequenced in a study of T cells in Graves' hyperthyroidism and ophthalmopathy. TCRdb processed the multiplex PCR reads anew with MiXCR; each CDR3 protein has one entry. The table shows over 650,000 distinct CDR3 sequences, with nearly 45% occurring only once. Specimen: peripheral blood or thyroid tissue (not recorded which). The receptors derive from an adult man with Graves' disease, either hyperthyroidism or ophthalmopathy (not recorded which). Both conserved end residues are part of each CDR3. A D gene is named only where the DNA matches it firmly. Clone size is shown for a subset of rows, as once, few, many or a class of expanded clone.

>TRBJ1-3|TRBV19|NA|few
TGTGCCAGTAGTAAACCGGGACAATCGACTGGAAACACCATATATTTT
CASSKPGQSTGNTIYF
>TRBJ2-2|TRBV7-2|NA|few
TGTGCCAGCAGTCAACCTCCCAGCCGCAGGAACACCGGGGAGCTGTTTTTT
CASSQPPSRRNTGELFF
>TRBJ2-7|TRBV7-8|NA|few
TGTGCCAGCAGCTTAGTGACAAGCTCCGAGCAGTACTTC
CASSLVTSSEQYF
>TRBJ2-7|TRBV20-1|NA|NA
TGCAGTGCTAGAGATGTAGGGAGTCTCGAGCAGTACTTC
CSARDVGSLEQYF
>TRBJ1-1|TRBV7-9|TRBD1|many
TGTGCCAGCAGCTTGAGACAGGGAGGCACTGAAGCTTTCTTT
CASSLRQGGTEAFF
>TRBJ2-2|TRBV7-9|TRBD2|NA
TGTGCCAGCAGCCAGCTATTGAGCGGGAGTTCGGCCGGGGAGCTGTTTTTT
CASSQLLSGSSAGELFF
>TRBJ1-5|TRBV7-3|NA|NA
TGTGCCAGCAGCTTAAGCACCGGGACACGCAATCAGCCCCAGCATTTT
CASSLSTGTRNQPQHF
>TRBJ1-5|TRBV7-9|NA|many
TGTGCCAGCAGCTTAGAGGCCGAAAATCAGCCCCAGCATTTT
CASSLEAENQPQHF
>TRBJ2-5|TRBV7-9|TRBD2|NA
TGTGCCAGCAGCTTAGTGGGGAGGGGCAGTACGGAGACCCAGTACTTC
CASSLVGRGSTETQYF
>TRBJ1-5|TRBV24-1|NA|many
TGTGCCACCAGTGACCGGGATAGCCAGCCCCAGCATTTT
CATSDRDSQPQHF
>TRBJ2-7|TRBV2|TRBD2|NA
TGTGCCAGGGGACTAGCGGGCCCGGGGCCCTACGAGCAGTACTTC
CARGLAGPGPYEQYF
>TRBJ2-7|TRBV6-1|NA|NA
TGTGCCAGCAGCGGGGACTTTCCCTACGAGCAGTACTTC
CASSGDFPYEQYF
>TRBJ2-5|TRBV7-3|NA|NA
TGTGCCAGCAGCTTCGTCTGGCGAGAGACCCAGTACTTC
CASSFVWRETQYF
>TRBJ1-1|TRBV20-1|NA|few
TGCAGTGCTAGGCCTATGACAATACGGAACACTGAAGCTTTCTTT
CSARPMTIRNTEAFF
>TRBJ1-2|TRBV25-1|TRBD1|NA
TGTGCCAGCGTTGATGACAGGGCCTCTAACTATGGCTACACCTTC
CASVDDRASNYGYTF
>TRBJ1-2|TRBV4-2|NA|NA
TGTGCCAGCAGCCAAGATCGCAGGGGTTGGGACTATGGCTACACCTTC
CASSQDRRGWDYGYTF
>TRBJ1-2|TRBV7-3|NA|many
TGTGCCAGCAGCCTAACAGGGCACGAAAGAGATGGCTACACCTTC
CASSLTGHERDGYTF
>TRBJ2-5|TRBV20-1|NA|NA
TGCAGTGCTAGACAGGGGGACTACCAAGAGACCCAGTACTTC
CSARQGDYQETQYF
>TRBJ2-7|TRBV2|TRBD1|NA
TGTGCCAGCAGTGAATCGGGCCAGGGACAGGGGAGTCCCTACGAGCAGTACTTC
CASSESGQGQGSPYEQYF
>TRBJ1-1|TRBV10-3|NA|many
TGTGCCATCAGCAGGGGAGGTACTGAAGCTTTCTTT
CAISRGGTEAFF
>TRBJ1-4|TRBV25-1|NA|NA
TGTGCCAGCAGTGAATCCCGGACAACTAATGAAAAACTGTTTTTT
CASSESRTTNEKLFF
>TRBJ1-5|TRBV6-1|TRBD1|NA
TGTGCCAGCAGGGGCGGGACAGGGCTTAGCAATCAGCCCCAGCATTTT
CASRGGTGLSNQPQHF
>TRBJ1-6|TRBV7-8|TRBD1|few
TGTGCCAGCAGCTTAGCGCCGGGCGGACAGGGGGCACTTAATTCACCCCTCCACTTT
CASSLAPGGQGALNSPLHF
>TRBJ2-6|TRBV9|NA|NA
TGTGACCTTTCTGGGGCCAACGTCCTGACTTTC
CDLSGANVLTF
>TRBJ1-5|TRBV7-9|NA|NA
TGTGCCAGCAGCTTAGCGCCGGGCCGCGGCAATCAGCCCCAGCATTTT
CASSLAPGRGNQPQHF
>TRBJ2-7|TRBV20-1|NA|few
TGCAGTGCTTCCGGGGGGCTTAGGAGCTCCTACGAGCAGTACTTC
CSASGGLRSSYEQYF
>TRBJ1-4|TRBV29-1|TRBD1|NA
TGCACGCCGGGACAGGGATTACGGGAAAAACTGTTTTTT
CTPGQGLREKLFF
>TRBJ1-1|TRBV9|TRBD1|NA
TGTGCCAGCAGCGTAGACCCGGGGACAGGGGTCACTGAAGCTTTCTTT
CASSVDPGTGVTEAFF
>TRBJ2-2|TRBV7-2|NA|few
TGTGCCAGCAGCCATACCCACCGGGACCCCCTCACCGGGGAGCTGTTTTTT
CASSHTHRDPLTGELFF
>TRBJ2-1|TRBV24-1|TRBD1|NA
TGTGCCACCAGTGACGGGACAGGGGGTGAGCAGTTCTTC
CATSDGTGGEQFF
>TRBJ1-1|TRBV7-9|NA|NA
TGTGCCAGCATCAGCCTGGCAGAGAACACTGAAGCTTTCTTT
CASISLAENTEAFF
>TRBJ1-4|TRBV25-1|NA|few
TGTGCCAGCAGCTTGGCCGTGGCAGGGATAAGTGAAAAACTGTTTTTT
CASSLAVAGISEKLFF
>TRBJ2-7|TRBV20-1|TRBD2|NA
TGCAGTGCTAGAGATTCTAGCGGGATAGGCTACGAGCAGTACTTC
CSARDSSGIGYEQYF
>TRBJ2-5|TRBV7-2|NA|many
TGTGCCAGCAGCCAAGCCCTAGCTGAAGAGACCCAGTACTTC
CASSQALAEETQYF
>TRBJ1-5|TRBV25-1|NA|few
TGTGCCAGCAGTGAATCCACAGGGCTCCATCAGCCCCAGCATTTT
CASSESTGLHQPQHF
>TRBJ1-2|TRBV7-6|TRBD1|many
TGTGCCAGCAGCTTATCCCCAGGGGGCGATGGCTACACCTTC
CASSLSPGGDGYTF
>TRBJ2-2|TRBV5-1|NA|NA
TGCGCCAGCGTTGCGGGACCGAAAACCGGGGAGCTGTTTTTT
CASVAGPKTGELFF
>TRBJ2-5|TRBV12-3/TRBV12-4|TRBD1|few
TGTGCCAGCAGTTGGACAGGGGCGGGCCAAGAGACCCAGTACTTC
CASSWTGAGQETQYF
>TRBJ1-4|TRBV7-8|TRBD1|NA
TGTGCCTGGAGTTCCGGGACAGGGCTTGAAAAACTGTTTTTT
CAWSSGTGLEKLFF
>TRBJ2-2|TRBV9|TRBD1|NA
TGTGCCAGCAGCACCGGGACAGGGGCCTACACCGGGGAGCTGTTTTTT
CASSTGTGAYTGELFF
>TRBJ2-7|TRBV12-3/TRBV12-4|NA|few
TGTGCCAGCAGACAGGGTAATCGGGCCGAGCAGTACTTC
CASRQGNRAEQYF
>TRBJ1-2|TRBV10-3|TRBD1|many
TGTGCCATCAGTGAGTCGGACAGGGTGGATGGCTACACCTTC
CAISESDRVDGYTF
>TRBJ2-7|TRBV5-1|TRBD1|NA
TGCGCCAGCAGCTTGGAGGCAGGGGGTGTCGACGAGCAGTACTTC
CASSLEAGGVDEQYF
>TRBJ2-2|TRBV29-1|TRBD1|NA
TGCAGCGTGAGCGCCCCGGGACAGGGAGGCACCGGGGAGCTGTTTTTT
CSVSAPGQGGTGELFF
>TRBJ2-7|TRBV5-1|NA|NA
TGCGCCAGCAGCTTGGGGTACGGCTCCTACGAGCAGTACTTC
CASSLGYGSYEQYF
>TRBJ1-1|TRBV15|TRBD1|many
TGTGCCACCAGCAGGGACAGGTCTAGTAACACTGAAGCTTTCTTT
CATSRDRSSNTEAFF
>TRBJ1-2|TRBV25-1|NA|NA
TGTGCCAGCAGCGTTGACCTCCGGTGGTCGCGTGGCTACACCTTC
CASSVDLRWSRGYTF
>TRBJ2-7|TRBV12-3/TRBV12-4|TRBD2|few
TGTGCCAGCGGGGGGGGTGGGGGTCGTTACGAGCAGTACTTC
CASGGGGGRYEQYF
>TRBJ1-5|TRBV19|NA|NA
TGTGCCAGTAGTATAGTAGCAGGGGAGAGGCCCCAGCATTTT
CASSIVAGERPQHF
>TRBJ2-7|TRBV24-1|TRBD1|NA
TGTGCCACTTCTGGGTCCGGGACAGGAGACTACGAGCAGTACTTC
CATSGSGTGDYEQYF
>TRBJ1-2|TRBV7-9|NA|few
TGTGCCAGCAGCTCCGACCGGACCTACGGCGGCTACACCTTC
CASSSDRTYGGYTF
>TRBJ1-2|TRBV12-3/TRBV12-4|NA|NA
TGTGCCAGCAGTTTGTCAAGGGAATATGGCTACACCTTC
CASSLSREYGYTF
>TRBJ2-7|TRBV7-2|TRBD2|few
TGTGCCAGCAGCTTAGCCGCGGGGGGGCCGGTCGAGCAGTACTTC
CASSLAAGGPVEQYF
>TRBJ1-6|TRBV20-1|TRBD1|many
TGCAGTGCTAGAGTCGGGACAGGGGAATCACCCCTCCACTTT
CSARVGTGESPLHF
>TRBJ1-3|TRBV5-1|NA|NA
TGCGCCAGCACCGGGGCTGGAAACACCATATATTTT
CASTGAGNTIYF
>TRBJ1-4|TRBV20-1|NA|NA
TGCAGCGGTAGGATAGCCGGTGGTTCGGAAAAACTGTTTTTT
CSGRIAGGSEKLFF
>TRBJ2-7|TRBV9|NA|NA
TGTGCCAGCAGCGTGGGGTCCCCCTACGAGCAGTACTTC
CASSVGSPYEQYF
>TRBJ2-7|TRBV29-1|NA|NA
TGCAGCTGGCGGGACGGATCCGTCTACGAGCAGTACTTC
CSWRDGSVYEQYF
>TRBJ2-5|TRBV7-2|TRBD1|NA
TGTGCCAGCAGCGGCCGACAGGGTAAAGAGACCCAGTACTTC
CASSGRQGKETQYF